One sample yielded the 5 T cell receptor beta chains listed below, sequenced in a study of shared clonotypes between healthy human individuals. Generated by immunoSEQ multiplex PCR, the TCRdb table keeps only in-frame clones and is missing some. The table shows around 940,000 clones, with around three quarters occurring only once. Sequenced: memory CD4+ T cells sorted from blood. Described subset: CD45RA-negative fraction. The receptors derive from a man between 18 and 29 years old in good health.

The count of this clone is one. This rearrangement joins TRBV18 to TRBJ2-7, with a weak D call TRBD1 (6 bases). This CDR3 has 14 residues. Trimming cost V 3 bases and J 1 base, with 10 bases left between them. The germline CDR1 and CDR2 sequences are KGHSH and LQKENI. CDR3 in amino acids: CASSPQGTSYEQYF. The CDR3 DNA reads TGTGCCAGCTCACCTCAGGGGACGTCCTACGAGCAGTACTTC. Looking up the rest from reference TRBV18 and TRBJ2-7 gives the full variable domain: NAGVMQNPRHLVRRRGQEARLRCSPMKGHSHVYWYRQLPEEGLKFMVYLQKENIIDESGMPKERFSAEFPKEGPSILRIQQVVRGDSAAYFCASSPQGTSYEQYFGPGTRLTVT.

The rearrangement links TRBV6-5 to TRBJ2-3; 11 bases match TRBD2. The CDR3 sequence is 15 residues long. V shed 8 bases, J shed 5 bases, and the junction held 9 bases outside the gene matches. The germline gives CDR1 MNHEY, CDR2 SVGAGI. CDR3 region: CASRSPGLAEDTQYF. The CDR3 DNA sequence: TGTGCCAGCCGATCGCCGGGACTAGCGGAAGATACGCAGTATTTT.

The rearrangement uses TRBV12-5 and TRBJ2-2; D ambiguous. This CDR3 contains 14 residues. Germline CDR1 is LGHNT and CDR2 is FRNRAP. V gave up 3 bases and J gave up 4 bases, with 9 bases separating them. CDR3 in DNA: TGTGCTAGTGGTTTAAGGCAGCTCACCGGGGAGCTGTTTTTT. Residues: CASGLRQLTGELFF.

This clone has only one observation. The chain recombines TRBV27 with TRBJ2-3, with D hard to call. V lost 5 bases and J 2 bases, leaving 11 bases between the germline ends. Germline CDR1 and CDR2: MNHEY and SMNVEV (reference sequence). This CDR3 is 14 amino acids long. CDR3 DNA: TGTGCCAGCAGTCTTAGGGCCTCCACAGATACGCAGTATTTT. This translates into CASSLRASTDTQYF.

A remark on this clone: The identical CDR3 is also encoded by other nucleotide sequences in the sample. This chain connects TRBV27 to TRBJ1-5; tentative D call: TRBD1 (6 bases). Germline loops: CDR1 MNHEY, CDR2 SMNVEV (reference sequence). The CDR3 is 13 residues long. The V end lost 4 bases, the J end lost 4 bases, and 8 bases lay between the germline ends. CDR3 loop: CASSYRENQPQHF. Written as DNA, the CDR3 is TGTGCCAGCAGTTACAGGGAGAATCAGCCCCAGCATTTT.